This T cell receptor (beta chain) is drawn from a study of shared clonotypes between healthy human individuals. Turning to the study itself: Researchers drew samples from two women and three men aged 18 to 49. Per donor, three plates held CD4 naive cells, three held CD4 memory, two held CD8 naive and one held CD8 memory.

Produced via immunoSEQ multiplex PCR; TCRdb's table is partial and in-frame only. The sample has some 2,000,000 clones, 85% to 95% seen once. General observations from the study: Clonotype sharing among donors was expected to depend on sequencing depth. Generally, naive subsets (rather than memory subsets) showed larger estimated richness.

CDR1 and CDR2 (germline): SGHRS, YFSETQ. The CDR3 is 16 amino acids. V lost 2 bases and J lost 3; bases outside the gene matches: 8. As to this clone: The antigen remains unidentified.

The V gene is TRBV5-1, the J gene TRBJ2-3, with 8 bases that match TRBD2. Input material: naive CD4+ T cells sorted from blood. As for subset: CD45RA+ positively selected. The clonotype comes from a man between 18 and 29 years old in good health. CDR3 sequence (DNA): TGCGCCAGCAGCTTAGCGGGGGCCGTTTCAACAGATACGCAGTATTTT. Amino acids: CASSLAGAVSTDTQYF.